This passage covers 27 T cell receptor beta chains from one sample sequenced in a study of human T cells and chemical hapten exposure. Time point: patch test 1, 2 weeks after DPC sensitization. Treatment in this sample: therapeutic diphenylcyclopropenone sensitization with weekly scalp DPC. TCRdb re-called the RACE reads with MiXCR, one entry per CDR3 protein. The sample has roughly 180,000 distinct CDR3 sequences, approximately 20% seen once. The source material was whole blood, sampled in connection with sensitization to the hapten diphenylcyclopropenone (DPC). Receptors originate from a woman between 45 and 65 years old with alopecia areata. Some clones in this sample may be carry-over from other donors' samples.

This clonotype has just a few counts. The gene calls are TRBV20-1 and TRBJ2-1, with 10 bases identical to TRBD2. J gave up 3 bases and V 4 bases, and 3 bases lay outside the gene matches. Germline V gene data show CDR1 as DFQATT and CDR2 as SNEGSKA (reference sequence). The CDR3 sequence is 14 residues long. Written as DNA, the CDR3 is TGCAGTGCTATGGGGACTAGCGACTACAATGAGCAGTTCTTC. This codes for CSAMGTSDYNEQFF.

This clonotype was recorded at least ten times. V is TRBV2 and J is TRBJ1-1; D is undetermined. The CDR3 loop spans 13 amino acids. The V end was cut by 4 bases, the J end by 4 bases, with 10 bases between. Germline loops: CDR1 SNHLY, CDR2 FYNNEI. The CDR3 DNA sequence: TGTGCCAGCAGTGGGACGTTCGGCACTGAAGCTTTCTTT. Residues: CASSGTFGTEAFF.

This clonotype showed up just a few times. The J gene is TRBJ2-3, the V gene TRBV27; D is unresolved. The CDR3 is made up of 12 amino acids. CDR1 and CDR2 from the germline V gene are MNHEY and SMNVEV (reference sequence). V lost 7 bases and J lost 9, with 14 bases in between. The CDR3 here is CASNQASGTQYF. The CDR3 DNA reads as TGTGCCAGCAACCAAGCTAGTGGGACGCAGTATTTT.

The chain combines TRBV21-1 with TRBJ1-1. TRBV21-1 is described as a pseudogene. The CDR3 loop spans 10 amino acids. This CDR3 is CASLHAEAFF. The CDR3 DNA reads TGTGCCAGCCTACACGCTGAAGCTTTCTTT.

The sample holds a few counts of this clonotype. The chain employs TRBV7-2 and TRBJ2-2; maybe TRBD2 (5 bases). The CDR3 runs to 13 residues. Germline CDR1 and CDR2: SGHTA and FQGNSA. V lost 0 bases to trimming and J lost 6 bases, with 5 bases between them. CDR3 sequence: CASSLAGAGELFF. In DNA, the CDR3 is TGTGCCAGCAGCTTAGCGGGAGCCGGGGAGCTGTTTTTT.

The table lists this clonotype with many counts. This chain connects TRBV6-2 or TRBV6-3 to TRBJ2-1, with 7 bases aligning to TRBD2. Trimming removed 6 bases from V and 1 base from J; junction bases left unmatched: 6. This CDR3 is built from 15 residues. Germline V gives CDR1 MNHEY, CDR2 SVGEGT. The CDR3 here is CASRKLGRSYNEQFF. CDR3 DNA sequence: TGTGCCAGCAGAAAGCTCGGGAGGTCCTACAATGAGCAGTTCTTC.

This clonotype showed up just a few times. The chain employs TRBV6-2 or TRBV6-3 and TRBJ2-7; perhaps TRBD1 as D (6 bases). CDR1 MNHEY and CDR2 SVGEGT come from the germline V gene. This CDR3 region has 12 residues. With 5 bases removed from V and 3 bases from J, the gap between germline ends came to 8 bases. CDR3 coding DNA: TGTGCCAGCAGTCGGGACAACTACGAGCAGTACTTC. This gives the protein CASSRDNYEQYF.

The chain carries TRBV29-1 and TRBJ1-1, with D possibly TRBD1 on 5 matching bases. Germline CDR1 is SQVTM and CDR2 is ANQGSEA. This CDR3 region has 13 residues. The germline V and J ends were trimmed by 5 bases and 4 bases, with 14 bases remaining between them. The CDR3 reads CSVTRGGVTEAFF. DNA of the CDR3: TGCAGCGTTACGAGGGGAGGCGTCACTGAAGCTTTCTTT.

This clonotype appeared a few times. The chain has TRBV11-2 and TRBJ2-5; D call uncertain. In germline, CDR1 is SGHAT, CDR2 FQNNGV. The V gene lost 2 bases and the J gene lost 5 bases, with 3 bases spanning the gap. The length of the CDR3 is 11 residues. The CDR3 spells CASSLRETQYF. DNA for the CDR3: TGTGCCAGCAGCTTACGGGAGACCCAGTACTTC.

The chain couples TRBV21-1 to TRBJ2-5; the table assigns TRBD1, which was not confirmed against the DNA. TRBV21-1 is marked as a pseudogene. This CDR3 is built from 18 residues. The CDR3 DNA is TGTGCCAGCAGCACAGGGCGGGTCGCCGACCTAAACCAAGAGACCCAGTACTTC. This translates into CASSTGRVADLNQETQYF.

This clonotype was seen a few times. The chain couples TRBV6-6 to TRBJ1-2, with D possibly matching TRBD1 (5 bases). The V gene lost 7 bases and the J gene lost 5 bases, with 11 bases spanning the gap. The germline V gene encodes CDR1 MNHNY and CDR2 SVGAGI (reference sequence). The CDR3 sequence is 12 residues long. CDR3 DNA sequence: TGTGCCAGCAAGCCAGGGACTTATGGCTACACCTTC. This translates into CASKPGTYGYTF.

The CDR3 spells CAISESQRTYNEQFF. DNA of the CDR3: TGTGCCATCAGTGAGTCTCAGCGGACCTACAATGAGCAGTTCTTC. The J gene is TRBJ2-1, the V gene TRBV10-3; a possible D gene is TRBD2 (5 bases). The ends were cut back, 0 bases at V and 2 bases at J, with 8 bases in the middle. Germline loops: CDR1 ENHRY, CDR2 SYGVKD. The CDR3 has 15 residues.

The chain recombines TRBV29-1 with TRBJ1-1; no clear D gene. V was clipped by 7 bases and J by 3 bases, with 6 bases between them. The CDR3 length is 10 residues. Germline V gives CDR1 SQVTM, CDR2 ANQGSEA. The CDR3 region is CSASHTEAFF. Here the CDR3 DNA reads TGCAGCGCTTCTCACACTGAAGCTTTCTTT.

The table lists this clonotype with a few counts. The rearrangement links TRBV20-1 to TRBJ2-7, with 7 nucleotides matching TRBD1. The CDR3 has 12 residues. Germline V gene sequence: CDR1 DFQATT, CDR2 SNEGSKA (reference sequence). V lost 6 bases to trimming and J lost 6 bases; unmatched junction nucleotides: 8. CDR3 bases: TGCAGTGCCCCTAGACAGGGCAGCGAGCAGTACTTC. This translates into CSAPRQGSEQYF.

This clonotype occurred once. One end of the junction varies from germline; a read error may be responsible. The CDR3 DNA reads TGTGTCATCACAGGCGGGAACTACAATGAGCAGTTCTTC. Protein: CVITGGNYNEQFF. This chain uses TRBV10-3 with TRBJ2-1; a possible D gene is TRBD2 (6 bases). There are 13 residues in the CDR3. CDR1 is ENHRY, CDR2 SYGVKD, per germline.

The rearrangement uses TRBV7-2 and TRBJ2-3, with 11 nucleotides matching TRBD2. Germline V gives CDR1 SGHTA, CDR2 FQGNSA. The CDR3 spans 14 residues. V shed 4 bases and J 6 bases; nucleotides not matched to a gene: 3. The CDR3 DNA reads as TGTGCCAGCAGCTATAGCGGGAGGGAGGATACGCAGTATTTT. It specifies CASSYSGREDTQYF.

In this sample, this clonotype turned up a few times. V and J are TRBV11-2 and TRBJ1-1, with D perhaps matching TRBD1 (6 bases). The germline CDR1 and CDR2 sequences are SGHAT and FQNNGV. V was clipped by 1 base and J by 11 bases, with 14 bases between them. The CDR3 totals 13 residues. CDR3 DNA sequence: TGTGCCAGCAGCTTAGGTCGGGGGCGCCGGGCTTTCTTT. Its translation is CASSLGRGRRAFF.

CDR3: CASSLTGQGRHTEAFF. The CDR3 DNA reads as TGTGCCAGCAGCTTAACGGGACAGGGTCGACACACTGAAGCTTTCTTT. The chain couples TRBV7-3 to TRBJ1-1; TRBD1 matches 9 bases. Germline V lookup: CDR1 SGHTA, CDR2 FQGTGA. The CDR3 loop spans 16 amino acids. Unmatched junction bases numbered 5, after V lost 0 bases and J lost 3 bases. Using reference TRBV7-3 and TRBJ1-1 for the parts outside the CDR3, the full variable domain is GAGVSQTPSNKVTEKGKYVELRCDPISGHTALYWYRQSLGQGPEFLIYFQGTGAADDSGLPNDRFFAVRPEGSVSTLKIQRTERGDSAVYLCASSLTGQGRHTEAFFGQGTRLTVV.

This sequence joins TRBV25-1 and TRBJ1-1, with D hard to call. V was trimmed by 3 bases and J by 0 bases, leaving 11 bases between them. In germline, CDR1 is MGHDK, CDR2 SYGVNS. CDR3 length equals 15 residues. The CDR3: CASSEEGILNTEAFF. The CDR3 nucleotides read TGTGCCAGCAGTGAGGAAGGGATTCTGAACACTGAAGCTTTCTTT. Full variable domain (rest looked up from reference TRBV25-1 and TRBJ1-1): EADIYQTPRYLVIGTGKKITLECSQTMGHDKMYWYQQDPGMELHLIHYSYGVNSTEKGDLSSESTVSRIRTEHFPLTLESARPSHTSQYLCASSEEGILNTEAFFGQGTRLTVV.

This clonotype has more than one count but fewer than ten. The chain carries TRBV20-1 and TRBJ2-1; 8 bases are a match to TRBD2. CDR1 DFQATT and CDR2 SNEGSKA come from the germline V gene (reference sequence). V lost 6 bases and J lost 3; bases outside the gene matches: 16. The CDR3 covers 17 residues. CDR3 DNA sequence: TGCAGTGCCCTCCGGCGAGCGGGAGTCCCCTTCTACAATGAGCAGTTCTTC. The encoded protein is CSALRRAGVPFYNEQFF.

The V and J genes are TRBV20-1 and TRBJ2-7; D perhaps matches TRBD2 (6 bases). The ends were cut back, 3 bases at V and 4 bases at J, with 13 bases in the middle. The germline V gene has CDR1 DFQATT and CDR2 SNEGSKA (reference sequence). The CDR3 has 13 residues. The CDR3 DNA reads TGCAGTGCTAGCGGGAGACGTTGGTACGAGCAGTACTTC. It translates to CSASGRRWYEQYF.

The J gene is TRBJ1-1, the V gene TRBV7-2; D unclear. V lost 3 bases to trimming and J lost 4 bases, with 6 bases between them. The CDR3 runs 12 residues. Germline V gene data show CDR1 as SGHTA and CDR2 as FQGNSA. CDR3 DNA: TGTGCCAGCAGCTTTTATCTCACTGAAGCTTTCTTT. Protein product: CASSFYLTEAFF.

A few counts support this clonotype. The chain employs TRBV5-1 and TRBJ2-1; D may correspond to TRBD1 or TRBD2 (5 bases each). Trimming took 4 bases from V and 7 from J, leaving 15 bases between them. CDR3 length: 14 amino acids. Germline V gives CDR1 SGHRS, CDR2 YFSETQ. The CDR3 region has the DNA TGCGCCAGCAGCGCAGGTAAAGGGGAGAATGAGCAGTTCTTC. Its translation: CASSAGKGENEQFF.

J is TRBJ2-7 and V is TRBV10-3; 7 bases agree with TRBD2. This CDR3 comprises 14 residues. CDR1 is ENHRY and CDR2 is SYGVKD in the germline V gene. The J segment lost 1 base and the V segment lost 5 bases, leaving 5 bases of the junction unmatched. The CDR3 coding sequence is TGTGCCATCAGTAGGGAGGGCCCTTCCTACGAGCAGTACTTC. Translation gives CAISREGPSYEQYF.

This clonotype has more than one count but fewer than ten. The chain joins TRBV18 to TRBJ1-1; D is uncertain. Germline CDR1 KGHSH, CDR2 LQKENI. V was cut by 5 bases and J by 1 base, with 17 bases left in between. The CDR3 extends over 16 amino acids. This CDR3 is CASSTLQLRRNTEAFF. Written as DNA, the CDR3 is TGTGCCAGCTCAACTCTACAGCTCAGGCGGAACACTGAAGCTTTCTTT.

This clonotype was seen a few times. This rearrangement joins TRBV12-3 or TRBV12-4 to TRBJ1-1; D uncertain. Trimming stripped 6 bases from V and 9 bases from J, with 8 bases between. The CDR3 sequence is 10 residues long. Here the CDR3 DNA reads TGTGCCAGCAGCGAGAGGAAAGCTTTCTTT. It yields the protein CASSERKAFF.

The genes are TRBV15 and TRBJ2-4; TRBD2 matches at 10 bases. The germline gives CDR1 LNHNV, CDR2 YYDKDF (reference sequence). There are 18 residues in the CDR3. The V and J ends lost 1 base and 5 bases, in that order; junction bases with no gene match: 11. The CDR3 DNA reads TGTGCCACCAGCAGAGGGGGGCGGGCTAGCGGGAGACAAAACATTCAGTACTTC. This translates into CATSRGGRASGRQNIQYF.